The entry below describes one TCR beta chain. The record originates from a study of blood T cell repertoires in COVID-19. Across the study: Sites across the United States, Italy and Spain contributed samples from acute and convalescent COVID-19. PBMCs, B-cell-depleted T cells, or T cells provided the cDNA or gDNA that made up the material.

CDR3 size: 13 residues. J was trimmed by 0 bases and V by 2 bases; bases with no gene match: 1. The V gene's germline CDR1 is SQVTM and CDR2 ANQGSEA. Original processing methods: Amplification with reference gene primers provided the estimates of nucleated cell counts. The protocol was immunoSEQ multiplex PCR, while the TCRdb copy is restricted to in-frame clones and leaves out a portion. V, J and clone size reflect that table, while D and trimming were determined from the DNA. The data hold 20,000 to 30,000 clones, with 89% observed a single time. The sample was peripheral blood. This TCR was sampled from a human donor in a cohort sampled during active COVID-19. This chain joins TRBV29-1 and TRBJ2-7, with TRBD1 matching 7 bases. DNA of the CDR3: TGCAGCGTTGAACGACAGGGCTCCTACGAGCAGTACTTC. Its translation: CSVERQGSYEQYF.